Listed below are T cell receptor beta chains from one sample, sequenced in a study of T cell responses to AZD1222 COVID-19 vaccine. Sequencing was performed with immunoSEQ multiplex PCR; in TCRdb, only in-frame clones are kept and a portion is missing. Here the sample spans around 95,000 clones, 88% being singletons. Sample: peripheral blood, taken on day 0 of AZD1222 vaccination. The receptors originated from an adult in good health. Each CDR3 is given with its conserved first and last residue. D genes are given only for firm matches. Clone size is not always given. Where it is, it says once, few, many or a class for expanded clones.

v_gene: TRBV4-1
j_gene: TRBJ2-1
d_gene: TRBD1
abundance: -
CDR3nt: TGCGCCAGCAGCCGTACAGGGGGCGGGATAGGGAATGAGCAGTTCTTC
CDR3aa: CASSRTGGGIGNEQFF

v_gene: TRBV28
j_gene: TRBJ1-4
d_gene: -
abundance: -
CDR3nt: TGTGCCAGCAGTTTATCTACCCGAGGTGGGGAAAAACTGTTTTTT
CDR3aa: CASSLSTRGGEKLFF

v_gene: TRBV7-6
j_gene: TRBJ1-3
d_gene: -
abundance: -
CDR3nt: TGTGCCAGCAGCTTAAACCACCGGCAGGTCTCTGGAAACACCATATATTTT
CDR3aa: CASSLNHRQVSGNTIYF

v_gene: TRBV28
j_gene: TRBJ2-2
d_gene: -
abundance: -
CDR3nt: TGTGCCAGCAGCCAAGGGGGCGGGGCGGTGACCGGGGAGCTGTTTTTT
CDR3aa: CASSQGGGAVTGELFF

v_gene: TRBV2
j_gene: TRBJ2-7
d_gene: -
abundance: -
CDR3nt: TGTGCCACCTCAGGCCTTAGCCCCTCCGAGCAGTACTTC
CDR3aa: CATSGLSPSEQYF

v_gene: TRBV4-1
j_gene: TRBJ1-1
d_gene: TRBD1
abundance: -
CDR3nt: TGCGCCAGCAGCCAAGGACAGGGTCTGACTGAAGCTTTCTTT
CDR3aa: CASSQGQGLTEAFF

v_gene: TRBV27
j_gene: TRBJ2-1
d_gene: TRBD2
abundance: -
CDR3nt: TGTGCCAGCAGCCCCAGGGGGGACGGGACTAGCGGATCTTATGAGCAGTTCTTC
CDR3aa: CASSPRGDGTSGSYEQFF

v_gene: TRBV28
j_gene: TRBJ1-5
d_gene: -
abundance: -
CDR3nt: TGTGCCAGCAGTTTCCTCTTCCCGACGCAGCCCCAGCATTTT
CDR3aa: CASSFLFPTQPQHF

v_gene: TRBV5-5
j_gene: TRBJ1-4
d_gene: TRBD1
abundance: -
CDR3nt: TGTGCCAGCAGCTCAGGCCCGGGACAGAGAAATGAAAAACTGTTTTTT
CDR3aa: CASSSGPGQRNEKLFF

v_gene: TRBV19
j_gene: TRBJ1-6
d_gene: -
abundance: few
CDR3nt: TGTGCCAGTAGTTATGGTAATTCACCCCTCCACTTT
CDR3aa: CASSYGNSPLHF

v_gene: TRBV27
j_gene: TRBJ2-5
d_gene: -
abundance: -
CDR3nt: TGTGCCAGCAGTTTAGGACCGACCCCTCTGGGGACCCAGTACTTC
CDR3aa: CASSLGPTPLGTQYF

v_gene: TRBV7-2
j_gene: TRBJ1-1
d_gene: -
abundance: -
CDR3nt: TGTGCCAGCAGCTCCATTCCCGGCACTGAAGCTTTCTTT
CDR3aa: CASSSIPGTEAFF

v_gene: TRBV24-1
j_gene: TRBJ2-2
d_gene: TRBD1
abundance: -
CDR3nt: TGTGCCACCAGTGATCCCGACAGGGCCGGGGAGCTGTTTTTT
CDR3aa: CATSDPDRAGELFF

v_gene: TRBV7-6
j_gene: TRBJ1-1
d_gene: -
abundance: -
CDR3nt: TGTGCCAGCAGCTTAAGTCGGGGGGGCACTGAAGCTTTCTTT
CDR3aa: CASSLSRGGTEAFF

v_gene: TRBV28
j_gene: TRBJ1-4
d_gene: -
abundance: -
CDR3nt: TGTGCCAGCAGTGGACCGGACAGTCCAAATGAAAAACTGTTTTTT
CDR3aa: CASSGPDSPNEKLFF

v_gene: TRBV6-4
j_gene: TRBJ2-3
d_gene: -
abundance: -
CDR3nt: TGTGCCAGCAGTGCCAGCTTCGGCACAGATACGCAGTATTTT
CDR3aa: CASSASFGTDTQYF

v_gene: TRBV3-1/TRBV3-2
j_gene: TRBJ2-2
d_gene: -
abundance: -
CDR3nt: TGTGCCAGCAGCCCAACGAACACCGGGGAGCTGTTTTTT
CDR3aa: CASSPTNTGELFF

v_gene: TRBV7-9
j_gene: TRBJ1-5
d_gene: -
abundance: -
CDR3nt: TGTGCCAGCAGCTTTAGCAATCAGCCCCAGCATTTT
CDR3aa: CASSFSNQPQHF

v_gene: TRBV9
j_gene: TRBJ1-5
d_gene: TRBD1
abundance: -
CDR3nt: TGTGCCAGCAGCGTTTCCGGACAGGGTGGGCAGCCCCAGCATTTT
CDR3aa: CASSVSGQGGQPQHF

v_gene: TRBV27
j_gene: TRBJ1-5
d_gene: -
abundance: once
CDR3nt: TGTGCCAGCAGTGCAGACCAGGGGAACGGGAATCAGCCCCAGCATTTT
CDR3aa: CASSADQGNGNQPQHF

v_gene: TRBV6-2/TRBV6-3
j_gene: TRBJ1-5
d_gene: -
abundance: -
CDR3nt: TGTGCCAGCAGTTACCCCGCGGAGACGGGCTCTAGCTGGAATCAGCCCCAGCATTTT
CDR3aa: CASSYPAETGSSWNQPQHF

v_gene: TRBV5-4
j_gene: TRBJ2-1
d_gene: -
abundance: -
CDR3nt: TGTGCCAGCAGCCTTCCATGGGGTGAGCAGTTCTTC
CDR3aa: CASSLPWGEQFF

v_gene: TRBV4-3
j_gene: TRBJ2-1
d_gene: TRBD2
abundance: -
CDR3nt: TGCGCCAGCAGCCAACTAGCGGGAGATGAGCAGTTCTTC
CDR3aa: CASSQLAGDEQFF

v_gene: TRBV6-2/TRBV6-3
j_gene: TRBJ1-5
d_gene: -
abundance: -
CDR3nt: TGTGCCAGCAGTTTGGGCCCGCCCGATCAGCCCCAGCATTTT
CDR3aa: CASSLGPPDQPQHF

v_gene: TRBV2
j_gene: TRBJ2-7
d_gene: TRBD2
abundance: once
CDR3nt: TGTGCCTCCTCCCCGGGGAGGGGTGGCTACGAGCAGTACTTC
CDR3aa: CASSPGRGGYEQYF

v_gene: TRBV6-1
j_gene: TRBJ2-1
d_gene: TRBD2
abundance: -
CDR3nt: TGTGCCAGCAGTGGGGGACTAGCGGACTCCTACAATGAGCAGTTCTTC
CDR3aa: CASSGGLADSYNEQFF

v_gene: TRBV30
j_gene: TRBJ2-7
d_gene: -
abundance: -
CDR3nt: TGTGCCTGGAGTCCGACAGGCTACGAGCAGTACTTC
CDR3aa: CAWSPTGYEQYF

v_gene: TRBV4-1
j_gene: TRBJ2-7
d_gene: -
abundance: -
CDR3nt: TGCGCCAGCAGCCAACAGGATACTCCCTACGAGCAGTACTTC
CDR3aa: CASSQQDTPYEQYF

v_gene: TRBV27
j_gene: TRBJ2-1
d_gene: TRBD1
abundance: -
CDR3nt: TGTGCCAGCAGTTTAATCGGGACAGCTGAGCAGTTCTTC
CDR3aa: CASSLIGTAEQFF

v_gene: TRBV30
j_gene: TRBJ1-5
d_gene: -
abundance: -
CDR3nt: TGTGCCTGGAGTGTAGGGACGGGAAGCAATCAGCCCCAGCATTTT
CDR3aa: CAWSVGTGSNQPQHF

v_gene: TRBV19
j_gene: TRBJ1-2
d_gene: TRBD1
abundance: -
CDR3nt: TGTGCCAGTAGTAGACCCCCGGACAGGGTACGGTCTCATGGCTACACCTTC
CDR3aa: CASSRPPDRVRSHGYTF

v_gene: TRBV27
j_gene: TRBJ2-7
d_gene: TRBD2
abundance: -
CDR3nt: TGTGCCAGCAGGGGGACTAGCGGGAGACTCTCTTACGAGCAGTACTTC
CDR3aa: CASRGTSGRLSYEQYF

v_gene: TRBV5-1
j_gene: TRBJ2-1
d_gene: TRBD2
abundance: -
CDR3nt: TGCGCCAGCAGCTTGTCTCCCGGGAGGGCCATCTCGGGAAATGAGCAGTTCTTC
CDR3aa: CASSLSPGRAISGNEQFF

v_gene: TRBV24-1
j_gene: TRBJ1-1
d_gene: TRBD1
abundance: -
CDR3nt: TGTGCCACCAGAGGGGACAGGGGGGGCACTGAAGCTTTCTTT
CDR3aa: CATRGDRGGTEAFF

v_gene: TRBV21-1
j_gene: TRBJ2-1
d_gene: -
abundance: -
CDR3nt: TGTGCCAGCAGGGTTGGGGGGGTCGTTGAGCAGTTCTTC
CDR3aa: CASRVGGVVEQFF

v_gene: TRBV7-2
j_gene: TRBJ1-1
d_gene: TRBD1
abundance: -
CDR3nt: TGTGCCAGCAGCAATCAAGGGGGCGGCACTGAAGCTTTCTTT
CDR3aa: CASSNQGGGTEAFF

v_gene: TRBV2
j_gene: TRBJ1-3
d_gene: -
abundance: -
CDR3nt: TGTGCCAGCAGCGAACGTCCCATGGGCACCATATATTTT
CDR3aa: CASSERPMGTIYF

v_gene: TRBV7-6
j_gene: TRBJ2-2
d_gene: -
abundance: -
CDR3nt: TGTGCCAGCAGCTTAGCGGACTACCGTCCTACCGGGGAGCTGTTTTTT
CDR3aa: CASSLADYRPTGELFF

v_gene: TRBV30
j_gene: TRBJ1-1
d_gene: -
abundance: once
CDR3nt: TGTGCCTGGAGTCCCGCCGCCAGTGACCTGGGATGGGCTTTCTTT
CDR3aa: CAWSPAASDLGWAFF

v_gene: TRBV5-1
j_gene: TRBJ1-6
d_gene: TRBD1
abundance: -
CDR3nt: TGCGCCAGCAGCCAGGGACAGGCGAACTTGAATTCACCCCTCCACTTT
CDR3aa: CASSQGQANLNSPLHF

v_gene: TRBV29-1
j_gene: TRBJ2-7
d_gene: -
abundance: -
CDR3nt: TGCAGCGCCAAAGGGACGTCTAAACCCTCCTACGAGCAGTACTTC
CDR3aa: CSAKGTSKPSYEQYF

v_gene: TRBV4-1
j_gene: TRBJ2-7
d_gene: -
abundance: -
CDR3nt: TGCGCCAGCAGCCCGATTAGGGGGAAGGCAGGCGGTCGGGAGCAGTACTTC
CDR3aa: CASSPIRGKAGGREQYF

v_gene: TRBV5-5
j_gene: TRBJ2-5
d_gene: -
abundance: once
CDR3nt: TGTGCCAGCAGCTTAGGACAGACCCAAGAGACCCAGTACTTC
CDR3aa: CASSLGQTQETQYF

v_gene: TRBV19
j_gene: TRBJ2-7
d_gene: -
abundance: -
CDR3nt: TGTGCCAGTAGTTCGGCAGGGGTGACTTACGAGCAGTACTTC
CDR3aa: CASSSAGVTYEQYF

v_gene: TRBV27
j_gene: TRBJ2-1
d_gene: -
abundance: -
CDR3nt: TGTGCCAGCAGTTTAGCGAGGGAGCAGTTCTTC
CDR3aa: CASSLAREQFF

v_gene: TRBV6-2/TRBV6-3
j_gene: TRBJ2-5
d_gene: -
abundance: -
CDR3nt: TGTGCCAGCAGTTACCCCCTCCGGGAGACCCAGTACTTC
CDR3aa: CASSYPLRETQYF

v_gene: TRBV11-3
j_gene: TRBJ2-1
d_gene: TRBD1
abundance: -
CDR3nt: TGTGCCAGCAGCTTAGATTGGGGACAGGGATTGAGCTCCTACAATGAGCAGTTCTTC
CDR3aa: CASSLDWGQGLSSYNEQFF

v_gene: TRBV7-2
j_gene: TRBJ2-1
d_gene: -
abundance: -
CDR3nt: TGTGCCAGCAGCTTTAATCCCAGGGGGGCGAATGAGCAGTTCTTC
CDR3aa: CASSFNPRGANEQFF

v_gene: TRBV4-2
j_gene: TRBJ2-1
d_gene: -
abundance: -
CDR3nt: TGTGCCAGCAGCCAAGACCGGGCAACCTACAATGAGCAGTTCTTC
CDR3aa: CASSQDRATYNEQFF

v_gene: TRBV7-9
j_gene: TRBJ1-1
d_gene: TRBD1
abundance: -
CDR3nt: TGTGCCAGCAGGCCGGACAGGTTGAACACTGAAGCTTTCTTT
CDR3aa: CASRPDRLNTEAFF

v_gene: TRBV18
j_gene: TRBJ1-5
d_gene: -
abundance: -
CDR3nt: TGTGCCAGCTCACCGGCGTCTGGGGAAGGCCAGCCCCAGCATTTT
CDR3aa: CASSPASGEGQPQHF

v_gene: TRBV7-9
j_gene: TRBJ1-6
d_gene: -
abundance: -
CDR3nt: TGTGCCAGCAGCCATACAGGTGGGGCCCTCCACTTT
CDR3aa: CASSHTGGALHF

v_gene: TRBV29-1
j_gene: TRBJ2-1
d_gene: TRBD2
abundance: -
CDR3nt: TGCAGCGTTGACCCTAGCGGGATTTACAATGAGCAGTTCTTC
CDR3aa: CSVDPSGIYNEQFF

v_gene: TRBV28
j_gene: TRBJ2-5
d_gene: -
abundance: -
CDR3nt: TGTGCCAGCAGTTTGACAACCGGGTCTAGCGTAAAACAAGAGACCCAGTACTTC
CDR3aa: CASSLTTGSSVKQETQYF

v_gene: TRBV24-1
j_gene: TRBJ2-1
d_gene: TRBD1
abundance: -
CDR3nt: TGTGCCACCATCGAGGGGACAGTCTACAATGAGCAGTTCTTC
CDR3aa: CATIEGTVYNEQFF